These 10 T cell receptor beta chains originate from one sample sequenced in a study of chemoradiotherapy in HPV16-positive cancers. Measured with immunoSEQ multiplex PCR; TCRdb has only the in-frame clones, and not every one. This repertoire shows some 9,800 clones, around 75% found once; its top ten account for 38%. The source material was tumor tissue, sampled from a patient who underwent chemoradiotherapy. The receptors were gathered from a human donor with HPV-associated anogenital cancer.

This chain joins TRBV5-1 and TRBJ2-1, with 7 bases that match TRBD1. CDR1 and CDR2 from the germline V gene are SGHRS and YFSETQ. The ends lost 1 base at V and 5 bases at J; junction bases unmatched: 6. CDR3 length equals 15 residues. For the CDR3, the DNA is TGCGCCAGCAGCTTGTACAGGGGATTCAACAATGAGCAGTTCTTC. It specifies CASSLYRGFNNEQFF.

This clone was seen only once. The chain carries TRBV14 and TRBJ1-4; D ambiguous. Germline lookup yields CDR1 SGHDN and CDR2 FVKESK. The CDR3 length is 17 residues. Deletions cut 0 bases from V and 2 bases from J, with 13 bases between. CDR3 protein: CASSQDFPPRTNEKLFF. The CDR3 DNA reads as TGTGCCAGCAGCCAAGATTTCCCTCCCAGGACTAATGAAAAACTGTTTTTT.

In DNA, the CDR3 is TGCAGCTTCCAAGGCGTTCTTATGAACACTGAAGCTTTCTTT. Protein sequence: CSFQGVLMNTEAFF. The chain recombines TRBV29-1 with TRBJ1-1; D is unclear. Germline loops: CDR1 SQVTM, CDR2 ANQGSEA. CDR3 size: 14 residues. Trimming shortened V by 8 bases and J by 0 bases, and 16 bases separated the two germline ends.

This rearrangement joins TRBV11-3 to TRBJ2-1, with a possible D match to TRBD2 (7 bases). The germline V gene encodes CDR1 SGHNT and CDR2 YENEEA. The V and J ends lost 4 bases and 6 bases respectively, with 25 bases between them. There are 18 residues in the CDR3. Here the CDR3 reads CASSSGGWGGGGTNEQFF. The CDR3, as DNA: TGTGCCAGCAGCTCTGGAGGTTGGGGCGGGGGCGGTACCAATGAGCAGTTCTTC.

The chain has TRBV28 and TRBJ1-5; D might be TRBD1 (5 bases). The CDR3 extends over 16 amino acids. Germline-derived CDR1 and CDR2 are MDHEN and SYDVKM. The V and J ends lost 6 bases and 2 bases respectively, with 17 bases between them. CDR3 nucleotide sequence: TGTGCCAGCAGAGAGAGGGACCACTCGGGCAATCAGCCCCAGCATTTT. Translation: CASRERDHSGNQPQHF. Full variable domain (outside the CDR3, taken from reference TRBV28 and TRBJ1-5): DVKVTQSSRYLVKRTGEKVFLECVQDMDHENMFWYRQDPGLGLRLIYFSYDVKMKEKGDIPEGYSVSREKKERFSLILESASTNQTSMYLCASRERDHSGNQPQHFGDGTRLSIL.

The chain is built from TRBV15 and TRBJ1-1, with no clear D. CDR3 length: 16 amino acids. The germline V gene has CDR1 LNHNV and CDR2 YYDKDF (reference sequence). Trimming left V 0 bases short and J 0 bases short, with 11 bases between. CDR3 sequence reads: CATSRDKRVMNTEAFF. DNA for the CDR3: TGTGCCACCAGCAGAGATAAAAGGGTGATGAACACTGAAGCTTTCTTT.

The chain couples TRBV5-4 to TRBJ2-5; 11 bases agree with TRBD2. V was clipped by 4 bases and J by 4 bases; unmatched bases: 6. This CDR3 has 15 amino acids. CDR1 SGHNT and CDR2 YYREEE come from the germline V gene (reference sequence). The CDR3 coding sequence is TGTGCCAGCAGCCCGGGACTAGCGGAGGGAGAGACCCAGTACTTC. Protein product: CASSPGLAEGETQYF.

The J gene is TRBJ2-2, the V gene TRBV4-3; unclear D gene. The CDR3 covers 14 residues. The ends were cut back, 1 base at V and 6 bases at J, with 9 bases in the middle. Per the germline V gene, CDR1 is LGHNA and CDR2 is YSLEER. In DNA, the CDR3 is TGCGCCAGCAGCCAAGGTGTGGCCGCCGGGGAGCTGTTTTTT. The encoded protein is CASSQGVAAGELFF.

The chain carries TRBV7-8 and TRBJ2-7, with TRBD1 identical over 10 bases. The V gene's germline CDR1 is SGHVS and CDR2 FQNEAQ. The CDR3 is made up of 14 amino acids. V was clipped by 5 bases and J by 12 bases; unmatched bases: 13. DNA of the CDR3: TGTGCCAGCAGCCCCGCGAGACAGGGGGCCTCAAGGTACTTC. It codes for CASSPARQGASRYF.

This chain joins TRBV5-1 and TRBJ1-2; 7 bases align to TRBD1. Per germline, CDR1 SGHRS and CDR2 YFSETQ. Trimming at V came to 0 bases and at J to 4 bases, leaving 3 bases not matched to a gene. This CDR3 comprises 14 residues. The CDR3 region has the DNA TGCGCCAGCAGCTTGGCGGGACAGTTCTATGGCTACACCTTC. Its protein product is CASSLAGQFYGYTF. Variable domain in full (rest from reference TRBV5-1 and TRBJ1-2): KAGVTQTPRYLIKTRGQQVTLSCSPISGHRSVSWYQQTPGQGLQFLFEYFSETQRNKGNFPGRFSGRQFSNSRSEMNVSTLELGDSALYLCASSLAGQFYGYTFGSGTRLTVV.